This TCR beta chain appears in the sequencing data of a study of preoperative IRX-2 immunotherapy in early breast cancer (dated 2019 in TCRdb). The library was obtained by the immunoSEQ multiplex PCR assay. Imported from immuneACCESS, the table was reduced by TCRdb to in-frame sequences with V and J called. These copies leave out some clones; in studies compared against another copy, an unresolved V gene accounts for under half, and the cause of the remainder is not known. The table for this sample lists roughly 24,000 clones; roughly four fifths of them were counted only once. The biggest ten clones account for approximately 6.6% of the sample. The sample's treatment or condition label, decoded: preoperative locoregional IRX-2 cytokine immunotherapy. The samples were obtained from a phase Ib study that tested preoperative, locoregional IRX-2 cytokine immunotherapy designed to prime immune responses. Before surgery, IRX-2 was given to the donors, who were patients with early-stage breast cancer.

CDR1 is given as SGHNT and CDR2 as YENEEA, both from the germline V gene. Ends trimmed: V by 3 bases, J by 4 bases; bases unmatched to a gene: 3. The CDR3 starts with the cysteine, ends with the phenylalanine, and has 15 residues. CDR3 DNA only is kept here, 45 bases in frame from base 1. Note on this clone: Its antigen remains unidentified. Per-base qualities were not stored, and no clone one base away is much larger.

The sequenced sample was lymph node tissue, obtained after IRX-2 immunotherapy. This receptor chain uses TRBV11-3 and TRBJ2-1, with 10 middle bases fitting TRBD2. This TCR was recovered from a human donor with breast cancer. The sequence in DNA is TGTGCCAGCAGCTTCGGACTAGCGGTTTACAATGAGCAGTTCTTC. Protein translation: CASSFGLAVYNEQFF.